This TCR beta chain came from a study of CD8 T cells in ankylosing spondylitis (dated by TCRdb to between 2016 and 2019). Background on the whole study: The study set out to find disease-linked TCR variants by profiling T cell receptor beta repertoires in ankylosing spondylitis patients and healthy donors. The whole study cohort included over a hundred healthy donors and 25 or so ankylosing spondylitis patients. Samples of peripheral blood were taken, and for ankylosing spondylitis patients, synovial fluid was collected as well. General findings and caveats noted by the study authors: Some TCR beta motif variants had previously been reported in synovial fluid and blood of reactive arthritis patients, which suggested common disease-initiation mechanisms. The disease-linked clones had a CD8+ phenotype and were found at relatively low frequencies in peripheral blood. The disease-linked clones were reported as significantly enriched in matched synovial fluid samples from ankylosing spondylitis patients. Blood from ankylosing spondylitis patients appeared to be characterized by a TCR beta motif composed of eight highly homologous amino acid variants.

Compared with germline, V lacks 3 bases and J lacks 3 bases; bases without a gene match: 4. CDR1 and CDR2 (MDHEN, SYDVKM) derive from the germline V gene. From cysteine to phenylalanine, the CDR3 is 15 amino acids long. Only CDR3 DNA remains: 45 bases, in frame from the first base. Sequenced using an Illumina HiSeq 2500. Quantitative 5'-RACE with molecular barcodes was used to prepare TCR beta libraries. Under the source paper's analysis protocol: To identify disease-linked TCR variants, a new computational method was used, one built on a probabilistic model of VDJ rearrangement. TCRdb redid the processing of the public reads, applying fastp at Q25 and MiXCR, and retained in-frame beta chains. Identical CDR3 proteins give one entry, which carries the most common genes and DNA. The V and J calls and clone size come from TCRdb's table, not from the authors' own analysis. In all, the sample holds around 230,000 distinct CDR3 sequences, and roughly 8.6% of those were seen once. The top ten clonotypes cover approximately 6.2% of the sample.

This clonotype was observed many times. The target of this receptor is not known. No quality values exist for individual bases; no much larger clone is one base distant. Here the chain combines TRBV28 and TRBJ1-5; TRBD1 fits 8 bases in the junction. The sequenced material came from blood, either unsorted or a sorted T cell fraction (not recorded which). This TCR came from a male donor with ankylosing spondylitis or in good health (not recorded which). The CDR3: CASSFAQGANQPQHF. The DNA sequence follows: TGTGCCAGCAGTTTCGCCCAGGGGGCCAATCAGCCCCAGCATTTT.